The next 27 T cell receptor beta chains were all read from a single sample in a study of radiation and T cells in renal cell carcinoma. The data were produced by immunoSEQ multiplex PCR, yet TCRdb's version contains in-frame clones alone and is incomplete. In the table there are tens of thousands of clones, approximately 86% of which are singletons. Time point here: blood 4 weeks post-SBRT, at nephrectomy. The treatment denotes: 15 Gy SBRT to primary tumor, nephrectomy 4 weeks later. The input for sequencing was blood, taken from a patient whose treatment included radiotherapy and nephrectomy. These TCRs come from a man aged 45 to 65 with renal cell carcinoma.

The chain employs TRBV10-3 and TRBJ2-2; no firm D call. Trimming took off 8 bases at V and 0 bases at J, with 13 bases between the two ends. CDR3 length: 15 residues. The V gene's germline CDR1 is ENHRY and CDR2 SYGVKD. CDR3 sequence reads: CAIAAAPANTGELFF. In nucleotides, the CDR3 is TGTGCCATCGCGGCAGCTCCCGCGAACACCGGGGAGCTGTTTTTT.

With regard to this clone: One end of the junction fails to match germline, which may point to a read error. The V and J genes are TRBV6-5 and TRBJ1-2, with D possibly TRBD1 on 5 matching bases. The CDR3 covers 12 residues. Per the germline V gene, CDR1 is MNHEY and CDR2 is SVGAGI. The CDR3, as DNA: TGTGCCAGCACTTACGGGGGGTACGGCTACACCTTC. Translation: CASTYGGYGYTF.

The gene calls are TRBV27 and TRBJ2-7; no reliable D call. Germline V gene sequence: CDR1 MNHEY, CDR2 SMNVEV (reference sequence). CDR3 length equals 18 residues. Trimming left V 3 bases short and J 0 bases short, with 21 bases between. The CDR3 DNA follows: TGTGCCAGCAGTTTTGGTTCCCCTGTCCCTGGGAACTCCTACGAGCAGTACTTC. It specifies CASSFGSPVPGNSYEQYF.

The chain links TRBV7-2 to TRBJ2-7; D assignment may be TRBD1 or TRBD2 (6 bases each). Trimming stripped 3 bases from V and 0 bases from J, with 9 bases between. The CDR3 has 14 residues. Germline V lookup: CDR1 SGHTA, CDR2 FQGNSA. As DNA, the CDR3 is TGTGCCAGCAGCTTCGCGGGACACTCCTACGAGCAGTACTTC. Translated, it gives CASSFAGHSYEQYF.

J is TRBJ2-2 and V is TRBV28; perhaps TRBD2 as D (6 bases). This CDR3 has 18 amino acids. Trimming took 4 bases from V and 3 from J, leaving 21 bases between them. Germline values: CDR1 MDHEN, CDR2 SYDVKM. In nucleotides, the CDR3 is TGTGCCAGCAGTTCCTCCCCCCACGGGAGAGTGTACACCGGGGAGCTGTTTTTT. It encodes CASSSSPHGRVYTGELFF.

This rearrangement joins TRBV28 to TRBJ2-7; 9 bases fit TRBD1. Germline CDR1 and CDR2: MDHEN and SYDVKM. The CDR3 has 16 amino acids. V was pared by 4 bases and J by 3 bases, with 10 bases of the junction left unmatched. CDR3 sequence: CASSYGGTGGNYEQYF. The DNA for the CDR3 is TGTGCCAGCAGTTATGGGGGCACAGGGGGCAACTACGAGCAGTACTTC. The whole variable domain, filled in from reference TRBV28 and TRBJ2-7, reads DVKVTQSSRYLVKRTGEKVFLECVQDMDHENMFWYRQDPGLGLRLIYFSYDVKMKEKGDIPEGYSVSREKKERFSLILESASTNQTSMYLCASSYGGTGGNYEQYFGPGTRLTVT.

V usage is TRBV14 and J usage is TRBJ2-7, with D perhaps matching TRBD2 (6 bases). There are 16 residues in the CDR3. Germline V lookup: CDR1 SGHDN, CDR2 FVKESK. V was shortened by 1 base and J by 0 bases, with 13 bases between the two germline ends. The CDR3 region is CASSQGGEWGSYEQYF. The CDR3 nucleotides read TGTGCCAGCAGCCAAGGCGGGGAGTGGGGCTCCTACGAGCAGTACTTC. Looking up the rest from reference TRBV14 and TRBJ2-7 gives the full variable domain: EAGVTQFPSHSVIEKGQTVTLRCDPISGHDNLYWYRRVMGKEIKFLLHFVKESKQDESGMPNNRFLAERTGGTYSTLKVQPAELEDSGVYFCASSQGGEWGSYEQYFGPGTRLTVT.

V usage is TRBV21-1 and J usage is TRBJ1-1. TRBV21-1 is a documented pseudogene. The CDR3 is made up of 14 amino acids. The CDR3 reads CASSKVEGGFEAFF. As DNA, the CDR3 is TGTGCCAGCAGCAAAGTTGAGGGGGGCTTTGAAGCTTTCTTT.

Only one count was recorded for this clone. This chain uses TRBV7-2 with TRBJ2-6; 7 bases align to TRBD1. Germline assignment: CDR1 SGHTA and CDR2 FQGNSA. The trim removed 5 bases at V and 4 bases at J, leaving 8 bases unmatched. This CDR3 spans 16 amino acids. CDR3 in DNA: TGTGCCAGCAGCCTGAGGGGGCTGAGAGGGGCCAACGTCCTGACTTTC. It specifies CASSLRGLRGANVLTF.

The rearrangement joins TRBV20-1 to TRBJ2-3; D gene unclear. The V and J ends lost 0 bases and 6 bases respectively, with 4 bases between them. Germline CDR1 reads DFQATT; CDR2 reads SNEGSKA (reference sequence). The CDR3 runs 11 residues. The CDR3, as DNA: TGCAGTGCTAGAGATGGGGATACGCAGTATTTT. As protein: CSARDGDTQYF.

This clone appeared once. The chain combines TRBV5-1 with TRBJ1-2; 8 bases agree with TRBD1. The CDR3 consists of 15 residues. In germline, CDR1 is SGHRS, CDR2 YFSETQ. Trimming cost V 0 bases and J 4 bases; bases outside gene matches: 5. Here the CDR3 reads CASSLALGTGYGYTF. The CDR3 DNA follows: TGCGCCAGCAGCTTGGCCCTTGGGACAGGCTATGGCTACACCTTC.

The chain has TRBV18 and TRBJ2-1, with a tentative D call TRBD1 (6 bases). The CDR3 sequence is 15 residues long. Germline loops: CDR1 KGHSH, CDR2 LQKENI. Trimming stripped 3 bases from V and 8 bases from J, with 17 bases between. CDR3 DNA: TGTGCCAGCTCACCGCGGACAGTAAAGTTGTATGAGCAGTTCTTC. Translating gives CASSPRTVKLYEQFF.

V gene TRBV6-6 combines with J gene TRBJ2-2; D ambiguous. The CDR3 consists of 15 residues. Trimming removed 2 bases from V and 2 bases from J, with 9 bases in between. CDR1 is MNHNY and CDR2 is SVGAGI in the germline V gene (reference sequence). The CDR3 sequence: CASSYRRDNTGELFF. CDR3 DNA: TGTGCCAGCAGTTACCGGCGTGACAACACCGGGGAGCTGTTTTTT.

The rearrangement joins TRBV12-2 to TRBJ1-1; the table's D call of TRBD1 was not tested on the DNA. TRBV12-2 is deemed a pseudogene. The CDR3 covers 17 residues. CDR3 residues: CASRFVQGAPQQAEAFF. The CDR3 DNA reads as TGTGCAAGTCGCTTCGTACAGGGGGCTCCCCAACAGGCTGAAGCTTTCTTT.

The chain combines TRBV7-2 with TRBJ2-5; D is uncertain. The CDR3 has 13 amino acids. Germline V CDR1 and CDR2: SGHTA, FQGNSA. V was pared by 5 bases and J by 5 bases, with 12 bases between. The CDR3 here is CASSKAARETQYF. The CDR3 region has the DNA TGTGCCAGCAGCAAAGCCGCCCGGGAGACCCAGTACTTC.

This clone was detected only a few times. V and J are TRBV29-1 and TRBJ2-3; weak D call: TRBD1 (6 bases). Germline V gene sequence: CDR1 SQVTM, CDR2 ANQGSEA. The CDR3 totals 12 residues. V was shortened by 7 bases and J by 1 base, with 9 bases between the two germline ends. The CDR3 DNA reads TGCAGCGCCTCAGGGGGCACAGATACGCAGTATTTT. Protein: CSASGGTDTQYF.

This chain joins TRBV4-3 and TRBJ1-4; 10 nucleotides match TRBD1. CDR3 length equals 16 residues. Per germline, CDR1 LGHNA and CDR2 YSLEER. V was pared by 0 bases and J by 5 bases, with 3 bases of the junction left unmatched. The CDR3 coding sequence is TGCGCCAGCAGCCAAGAAGGGACAGGGGCGAATGAAAAACTGTTTTTT. It encodes CASSQEGTGANEKLFF.

The rearrangement uses TRBV9 and TRBJ2-5; perhaps TRBD2 as D (5 bases). Between the trimmed V and J ends, which lost 4 bases and 0 bases, there was a span of 16 bases. Germline CDR1 is SGDLS and CDR2 is YYNGEE. The CDR3 spans 16 residues. The CDR3 region is CASSPEGTPYQETQYF. DNA for the CDR3: TGTGCCAGCAGCCCCGAGGGTACACCGTACCAAGAGACCCAGTACTTC.

This chain uses TRBV5-1 with TRBJ2-5; D tentatively reads TRBD1 or TRBD2 (5 bases each). V was trimmed by 0 bases and J by 1 base, leaving 13 bases between them. The CDR3 sequence is 16 residues long. Germline V gene sequence: CDR1 SGHRS, CDR2 YFSETQ. Here the CDR3 reads CASSLAGTQVQETQYF. In DNA, the CDR3 is TGCGCCAGCAGCTTGGCCGGGACCCAAGTCCAAGAGACCCAGTACTTC.

V gene TRBV6-5 combines with J gene TRBJ2-1, with D perhaps TRBD2 (6 bases). Between the trimmed V and J ends, which lost 4 bases and 8 bases, there was a span of 12 bases. The germline gives CDR1 MNHEY, CDR2 SVGAGI. The CDR3 contains 13 residues. In nucleotides, the CDR3 is TGTGCCAGCAGTTCGGGACTTCTGGATGAGCAGTTCTTC. Protein sequence: CASSSGLLDEQFF.

This clone was counted only a few times. The V gene is TRBV7-2, the J gene TRBJ2-1, with 9 positions matching TRBD2. The trim removed 2 bases at V and 4 bases at J, leaving 0 bases unmatched. The V gene's germline CDR1 is SGHTA and CDR2 FQGNSA. CDR3 length: 14 residues. The DNA for the CDR3 is TGTGCCAGCAGCTTAAGCGGGGGGTACAATGAGCAGTTCTTC. It yields the protein CASSLSGGYNEQFF.

This sequence joins TRBV27 and TRBJ1-5; the D gene is possibly TRBD1 (5 bases). Germline-derived CDR1 and CDR2 are MNHEY and SMNVEV (reference sequence). The CDR3 sequence is 15 residues long. V was cut by 3 bases and J by 5 bases, with 14 bases left in between. The CDR3 DNA reads TGTGCCAGCAGTTTCTACGGGGGGGGAGATCAGCCCCAGCATTTT. It codes for CASSFYGGGDQPQHF.

V usage is TRBV7-2 and J usage is TRBJ2-7; TRBD2 agrees at 11 bases. J gave up 3 bases and V 5 bases, and 0 bases lay outside the gene matches. Germline V gene sequence: CDR1 SGHTA, CDR2 FQGNSA. The CDR3 extends over 13 amino acids. CDR3 in amino acids: CASSGTSGYEQYF. In DNA, the CDR3 is TGTGCCAGCAGCGGGACTAGCGGCTACGAGCAGTACTTC.

The chain links TRBV6-6 to TRBJ1-2, with D perhaps TRBD1 (5 bases). The V and J ends lost 10 bases and 1 base respectively, with 19 bases between them. Germline CDR1 MNHNY, CDR2 SVGAGI (reference sequence). The CDR3 contains 15 residues. This chain's CDR3 is CATRRGRAVNYGYTF. The CDR3, as DNA: TGTGCCACCCGGCGGGGCAGGGCCGTTAACTATGGCTACACCTTC.

The gene calls are TRBV27 and TRBJ1-5; possible D gene TRBD1, 6 bases. Trimming stripped 6 bases from V and 7 bases from J, with 13 bases between. Germline loops: CDR1 MNHEY, CDR2 SMNVEV (reference sequence). This CDR3 is built from 13 residues. The CDR3 reads CASSVEGGQPQHF. The DNA of the CDR3 is TGTGCCAGCAGCGTCGAGGGGGGGCAGCCCCAGCATTTT.

CDR3 in DNA: TGTGCCACCAGCAGAAACAGGGCGGGCGAGCAGTACTTC. It encodes CATSRNRAGEQYF. The gene calls are TRBV15 and TRBJ2-7, with TRBD1 as a possible D gene (6 bases). The CDR3 loop spans 13 amino acids. The V gene's germline CDR1 is LNHNV and CDR2 YYDKDF (reference sequence). The V end was cut by 2 bases, the J end by 6 bases, with 11 bases between.

This clone was seen repeatedly, ten times or more. V usage is TRBV2 and J usage is TRBJ2-7, with 10 bases aligning to TRBD1. The CDR3 sequence is 14 residues long. Trimming at V came to 7 bases and at J to 6 bases, leaving 9 bases not matched to a gene. CDR1 is SNHLY and CDR2 is FYNNEI in the germline V gene. The CDR3 DNA follows: TGTGCCAGCATCTTCGGGACAGGGGCGCGCGAGCAGTACTTC. Protein: CASIFGTGAREQYF.